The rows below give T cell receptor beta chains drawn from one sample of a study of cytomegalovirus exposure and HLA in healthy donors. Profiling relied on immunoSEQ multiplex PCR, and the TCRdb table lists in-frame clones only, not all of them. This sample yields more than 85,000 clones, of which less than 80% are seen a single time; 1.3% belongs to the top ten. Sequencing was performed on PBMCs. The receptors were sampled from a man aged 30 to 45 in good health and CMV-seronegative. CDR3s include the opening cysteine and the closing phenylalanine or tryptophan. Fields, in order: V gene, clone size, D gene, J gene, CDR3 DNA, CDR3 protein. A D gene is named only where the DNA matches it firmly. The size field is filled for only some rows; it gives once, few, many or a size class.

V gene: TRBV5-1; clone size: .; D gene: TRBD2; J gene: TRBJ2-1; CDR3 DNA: TGCGCCAGCAGCTTGGTGAACCGGGGGGATGAGCAGTTCTTC; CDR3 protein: CASSLVNRGDEQFF
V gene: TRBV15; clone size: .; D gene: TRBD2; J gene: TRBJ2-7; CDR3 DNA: TGTGCCACCAGCAGAGATTACTCACCGGGACTAGCGGGAGAGCAGTACTTC; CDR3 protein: CATSRDYSPGLAGEQYF
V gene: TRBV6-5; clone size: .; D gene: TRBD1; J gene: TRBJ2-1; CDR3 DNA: TGTGCCGGCACCGGGACAGGACAAAATGAGCAGTTCTTC; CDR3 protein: CAGTGTGQNEQFF
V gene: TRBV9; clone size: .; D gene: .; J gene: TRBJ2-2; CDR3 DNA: TGTGCCAGCAGCAGGTGGGCTGGGAACACCGGGGAGCTGTTTTTT; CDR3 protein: CASSRWAGNTGELFF
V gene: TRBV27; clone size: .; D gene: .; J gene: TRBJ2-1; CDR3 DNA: TGTGCCAGCAGTTTAGAGGGAATCGGTGAGCAGTTCTTC; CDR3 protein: CASSLEGIGEQFF
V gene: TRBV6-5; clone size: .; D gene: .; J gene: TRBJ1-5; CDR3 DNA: TGTGCCAGCAGTTCCTTCCCCTGGACAGAAAATCAGCCCCAGCATTTT; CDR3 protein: CASSSFPWTENQPQHF
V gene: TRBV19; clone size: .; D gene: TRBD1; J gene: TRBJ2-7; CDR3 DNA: TGTGCCAGTAGGGGACAGGGAACCTACGAGCAGTACTTC; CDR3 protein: CASRGQGTYEQYF
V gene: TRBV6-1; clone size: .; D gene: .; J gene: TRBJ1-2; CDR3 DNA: TGTGCCAGCAGTGACCAGAGCGGCTATGGCTACACCTTC; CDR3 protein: CASSDQSGYGYTF
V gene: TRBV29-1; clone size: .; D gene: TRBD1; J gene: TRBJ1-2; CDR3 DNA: TGCAGCGTTTACGACAGGGGGCTGGGATATGGCTACACCTTC; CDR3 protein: CSVYDRGLGYGYTF
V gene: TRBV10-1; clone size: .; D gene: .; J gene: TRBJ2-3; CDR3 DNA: TGCGCCAGCAGTGCAAACGGGAGAAGCACAGATACGCAGTATTTT; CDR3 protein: CASSANGRSTDTQYF
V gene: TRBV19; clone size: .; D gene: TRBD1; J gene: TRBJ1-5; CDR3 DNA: TGTGCCAGTACTTGGGGCAGGGGGCGAGACAATCAGCCCCAGCATTTT; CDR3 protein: CASTWGRGRDNQPQHF
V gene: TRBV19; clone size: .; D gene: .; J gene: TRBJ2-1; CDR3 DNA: TGTGCCACTTTTCGGGGAGTTGAGCAGTTCTTC; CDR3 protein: CATFRGVEQFF
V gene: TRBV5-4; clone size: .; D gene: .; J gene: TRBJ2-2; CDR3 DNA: TGTGCCAGCAGCACCGGACTACCCTACACCGGGGAGCTGTTTTTT; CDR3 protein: CASSTGLPYTGELFF
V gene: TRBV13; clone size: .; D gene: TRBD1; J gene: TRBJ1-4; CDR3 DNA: TGTGCCAGCAGCCCGACAGGGTCTGAAGGGCCTGAAAAACTGTTTTTT; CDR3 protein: CASSPTGSEGPEKLFF
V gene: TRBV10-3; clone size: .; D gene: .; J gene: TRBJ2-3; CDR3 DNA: TGTGCCATCAGTGATTACGGAATCGGGGAAGATACGCAGTATTTT; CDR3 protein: CAISDYGIGEDTQYF
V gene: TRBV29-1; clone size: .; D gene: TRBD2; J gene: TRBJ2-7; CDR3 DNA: TGCAGCGTAAAGGGACTAGCGGGGAACTACGAGCAGTACTTC; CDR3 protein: CSVKGLAGNYEQYF
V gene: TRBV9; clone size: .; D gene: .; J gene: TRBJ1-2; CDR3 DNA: TGTGCCAGCAGCGTAGCTCCGGACAGAAGCTATGGCTACACCTTC; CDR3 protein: CASSVAPDRSYGYTF
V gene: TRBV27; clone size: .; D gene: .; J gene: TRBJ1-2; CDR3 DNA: TGTGCCAGCAGTTTGGCGGGGGGAGCTAACTATGGCTACACCTTC; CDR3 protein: CASSLAGGANYGYTF
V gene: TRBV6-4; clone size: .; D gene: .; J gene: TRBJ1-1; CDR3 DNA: TGTGCCAGCAGACGGGACACGGGGAGCACTGAAGCTTTCTTT; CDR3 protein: CASRRDTGSTEAFF
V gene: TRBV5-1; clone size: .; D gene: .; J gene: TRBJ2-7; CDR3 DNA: TGCGCCAGCAGCTTGGAACTTCAGGGAGGTTACGAGCAGTACTTC; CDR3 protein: CASSLELQGGYEQYF
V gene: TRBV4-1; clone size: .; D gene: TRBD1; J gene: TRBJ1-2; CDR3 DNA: TGCGCCAGCAGCTTAGGGACAGGGGTTTTCTCCGGCTACACCTTC; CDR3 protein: CASSLGTGVFSGYTF
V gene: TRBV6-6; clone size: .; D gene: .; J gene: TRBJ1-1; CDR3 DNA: TGTGCCAGCAAAAATACAGGATTAGATAATGAATTGAAAGCTTTCTTT; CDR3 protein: CASKNTGLDNELKAFF
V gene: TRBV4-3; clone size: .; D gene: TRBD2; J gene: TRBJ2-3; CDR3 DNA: TGCGCCAGCAGCCCCAATATTGTAGCGGGAGAATGGTTAGATACGCAGTATTTT; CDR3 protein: CASSPNIVAGEWLDTQYF
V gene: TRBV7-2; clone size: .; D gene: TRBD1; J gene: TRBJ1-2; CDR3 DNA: TGTGCCAGCAGCTTAATTTTGCGGGGACAGGTCGGGTTTATCAGTGGCTACACCTTC; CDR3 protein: CASSLILRGQVGFISGYTF
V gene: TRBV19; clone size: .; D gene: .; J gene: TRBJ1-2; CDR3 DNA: TGTGCCAGCACGAACCCGGGATTCTATGGCTACACCTTC; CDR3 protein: CASTNPGFYGYTF
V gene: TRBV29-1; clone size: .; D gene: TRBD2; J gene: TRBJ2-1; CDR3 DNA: TGCAGCGTGTATAGCGGGGGATACAATGAGCAGTTCTTC; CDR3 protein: CSVYSGGYNEQFF
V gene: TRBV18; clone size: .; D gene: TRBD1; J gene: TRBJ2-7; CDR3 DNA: TGTGCCAGCTCCATAGGACAGGGGGCAGGCGAGCAGTACTTC; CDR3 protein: CASSIGQGAGEQYF
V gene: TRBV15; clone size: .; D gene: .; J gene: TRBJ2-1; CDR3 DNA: TGTGCCACCAGCAGACCGACAGACAATGAGCAGTTCTTC; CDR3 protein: CATSRPTDNEQFF
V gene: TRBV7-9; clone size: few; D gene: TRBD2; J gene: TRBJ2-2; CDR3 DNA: TGTGCCAGCAGCCAGACTAGCTCCGGGGAGCTGTTTTTT; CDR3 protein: CASSQTSSGELFF
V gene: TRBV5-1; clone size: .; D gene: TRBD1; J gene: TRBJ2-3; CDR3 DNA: TGCGCCAGCAGCTTGGATGATGAGGGGGCAAAGTATTTT; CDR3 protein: CASSLDDEGAKYF
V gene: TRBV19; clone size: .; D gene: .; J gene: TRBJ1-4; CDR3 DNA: TGTGCCAGTAGTATAGGGGGCCAGCGCTTTGAAAAACTGTTTTTT; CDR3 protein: CASSIGGQRFEKLFF
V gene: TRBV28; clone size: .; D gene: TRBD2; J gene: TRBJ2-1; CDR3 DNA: TGTGCCAGCAGTCGTAGCGGGAGCTCCTACAATGAGCAGTTCTTC; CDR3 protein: CASSRSGSSYNEQFF
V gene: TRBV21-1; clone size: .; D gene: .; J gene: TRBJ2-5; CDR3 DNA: TGTGCCAGCAGCAAAGTTGGCGGGAGAGACCAAGAGACCCAGTACTTC; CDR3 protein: CASSKVGGRDQETQYF
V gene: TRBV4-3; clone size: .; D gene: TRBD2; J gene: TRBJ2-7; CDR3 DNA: TGCGCCAGCAGCCAAGTTACGGACGGGGGGGAGCAGTACTTC; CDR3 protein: CASSQVTDGGEQYF
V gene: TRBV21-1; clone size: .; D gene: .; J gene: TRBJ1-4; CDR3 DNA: TGTGCCAGCAGCACTTGGGGGAGGGCCCCCAATGAAAAACTGTTTTTT; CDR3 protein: CASSTWGRAPNEKLFF
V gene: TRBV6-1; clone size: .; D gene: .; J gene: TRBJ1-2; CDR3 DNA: TGTGCCAGCAGTGTAGGGGGTGACTATGGCTACACCTTC; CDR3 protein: CASSVGGDYGYTF
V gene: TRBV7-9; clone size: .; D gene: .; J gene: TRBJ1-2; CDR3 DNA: TGTGCCAGCAGCTTAAGAGGAGGGCCAGACGGTGGCTACACCTTC; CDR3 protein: CASSLRGGPDGGYTF
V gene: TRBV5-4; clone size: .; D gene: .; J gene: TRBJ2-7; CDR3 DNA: TGTGCCAGCAGCCGAGGGGGGGGAACTTACGAGCAGTACTTC; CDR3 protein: CASSRGGGTYEQYF
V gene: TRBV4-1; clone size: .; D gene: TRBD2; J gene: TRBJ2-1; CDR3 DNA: TGCGCCAGCCACCGGACTAGCGGGATGAGAAATGAGCAGTTCTTC; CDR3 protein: CASHRTSGMRNEQFF
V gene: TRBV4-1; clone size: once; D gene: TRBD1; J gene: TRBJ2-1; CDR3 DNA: TGCGCCAGCAGCCGCCTTTGGGGACAGGGGAAGAAGAATGAGCAGTTCTTC; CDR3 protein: CASSRLWGQGKKNEQFF
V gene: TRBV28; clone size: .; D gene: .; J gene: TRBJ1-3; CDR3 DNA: TGTGCCAGCAGTTCCGGTACTCTTTCCTCTGGAAACACCATATATTTT; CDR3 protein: CASSSGTLSSGNTIYF